These 3 T cell receptor beta chains originate from one sample sequenced in a study of identifying expanded T cells in peripheral blood. TCRdb's table, derived via immunoSEQ multiplex PCR, lists solely in-frame clones and lacks some. The sample shows some 65,000 clones, over 80% of them seen only once. The sample taken for sequencing was blood. These receptor sequences come from a person aged 18 to 75 in good health.

This chain joins TRBV18 and TRBJ2-1; 9 bases are a match to TRBD2. Germline V gene sequence: CDR1 KGHSH, CDR2 LQKENI. The CDR3 runs 15 residues. Unmatched junction bases numbered 4, after V lost 1 base and J lost 6 bases. CDR3 sequence: CASSPLAGESNEQFF. For the CDR3, the DNA is TGTGCCAGCTCACCACTAGCGGGAGAATCCAATGAGCAGTTCTTC.

This clone was seen only once. V is TRBV25-1 and J is TRBJ2-5; D unresolved. V lost 3 bases and J lost 1, with 12 bases in between. CDR1 and CDR2 (germline): MGHDK, SYGVNS. There are 15 residues in the CDR3. CDR3 sequence (DNA): TGTGCCAGCAGTGACCCAGTTGGGGTCCAAGAGACCCAGTACTTC. It yields the protein CASSDPVGVQETQYF.

The rearrangement joins TRBV6-5 to TRBJ2-5, with unresolved D. CDR3 length equals 15 residues. The V end lost 0 bases, the J end lost 2 bases, and 10 bases lay between the germline ends. Germline CDR1 MNHEY, CDR2 SVGAGI. The CDR3 protein is CASSYSWSGQETQYF. The CDR3 DNA follows: TGTGCCAGCAGTTACTCGTGGTCCGGGCAAGAGACCCAGTACTTC.